This T cell receptor beta chain was identified during a study of blood T cells in healthy people across ages. Study-wide results and limits: It was the long-lived donors that had more naive CD4+ cells and higher diversity than aged donors. Strong correlation was found linking TCR beta diversity to naive T cell percentage. Getting older went along with TCR beta diversity per million T cells dropping roughly linearly.

The use of a sample-barcoded 5' primer and a J-beta primer mix characterized a second PCR of roughly 6 to 11 cycles. Tagging of each cDNA molecule was performed by a template-switch adaptor with 12 random nucleotides. TCRdb itself ran the 5' RACE reads through MiXCR, one entry per CDR3 protein. Of roughly 650,000 distinct CDR3 sequences in the sample, around 32% are singletons; the top ten hold just over 15%. This clonotype has only one observation. Its antigen is not identified. The CDR3 sequence is 13 residues long. Germline V gene sequence: CDR1 MNHNS, CDR2 SASEGT. Sequences were obtained from blood. The rearrangement links TRBV6-1 to TRBJ2-5, with TRBD1 identical over 10 bases. This receptor was obtained from an elderly woman in good health. In DNA form, the CDR3 reads TGTATCAGTTCGGACAGGGGGCAAGAGACCCAGTACTTC. Translating gives CISSDRGQETQYF.